The T cell receptor (beta chain) under discussion was sequenced for a study of blood T cell repertoires in COVID-19. Sequenced by immunoSEQ multiplex PCR; TCRdb stores in-frame clones only, minus some. Among under 350,000 clones, approximately 86% were seen once, and the ten largest hold roughly 2.6%. This clone came up many times. Between the trimmed V and J ends, which lost 1 base and 2 bases, there was a span of 9 bases. Germline V gene data show CDR1 as MGHRA and CDR2 as YSYEKL. CDR3 length: 14 residues. Participants were aged about 18 to 89 years from roughly 25 US areas. The receptor's source is a young woman who had recovered from COVID-19. The sequencing sample was made of PBMCs or T cells enriched from blood (not recorded which). The gene calls are TRBV4-1 and TRBJ2-7; D is undetermined. CDR3 sequence reads: CASSQGEATYEQYF. The DNA of the CDR3 is TGCGCCAGCAGCCAAGGCGAGGCCACCTACGAGCAGTACTTC.